Sequencing of this T cell receptor beta chain was carried out in a study of graft-versus-host responses after intestinal transplantation. Study overall: Every recipient underwent anti-thymocyte globulin induction, then tacrolimus and steroids for roughly 3 years.

Measured with immunoSEQ multiplex PCR; TCRdb has only the in-frame clones, and not every one. This table has about 120,000 clones, approximately 90% appearing once. General study points: Circulating GvH clone levels at their peak were associated with HvG declines (early post-transplant). Recipient marrow harbored GvH clones, some of which surfaced first in ileum or blood.

As concerns this clone: Antigen unknown.

Trimming took 4 bases from V and 2 from J; bases not matched to a gene: 10. Germline V lookup: CDR1 KGHSH, CDR2 LQKENI. There are 17 residues in the CDR3. Sequencing was performed on unstimulated CD4+ T cells sorted from spleen or lymph node cells, taken before intestinal transplant. The sequence came from a human donor who received an intestinal transplant. This chain uses TRBV18 with TRBJ2-7; 11 bases map to TRBD2. The CDR3 coding sequence is TGTGCCAGCTCACGATCACTAGCGGGAGAAGAGCCCTACGAGCAGTACTTC. Translated, it gives CASSRSLAGEEPYEQYF.